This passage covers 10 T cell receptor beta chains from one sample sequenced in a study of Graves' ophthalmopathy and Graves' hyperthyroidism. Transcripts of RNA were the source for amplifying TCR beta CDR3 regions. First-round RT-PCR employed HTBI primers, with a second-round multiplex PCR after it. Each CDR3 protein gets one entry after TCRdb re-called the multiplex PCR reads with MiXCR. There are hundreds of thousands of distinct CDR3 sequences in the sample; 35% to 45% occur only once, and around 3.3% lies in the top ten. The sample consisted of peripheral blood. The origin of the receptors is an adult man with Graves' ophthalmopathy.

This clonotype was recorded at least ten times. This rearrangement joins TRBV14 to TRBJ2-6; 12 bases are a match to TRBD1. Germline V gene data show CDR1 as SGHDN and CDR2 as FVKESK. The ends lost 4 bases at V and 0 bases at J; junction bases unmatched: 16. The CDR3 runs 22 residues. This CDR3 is CASSRRVRGQGAGSSGANVLTF. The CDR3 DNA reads TGTGCCAGCAGCCGACGAGTTCGGGGACAGGGGGCAGGAAGCTCTGGGGCCAACGTCCTGACTTTC.

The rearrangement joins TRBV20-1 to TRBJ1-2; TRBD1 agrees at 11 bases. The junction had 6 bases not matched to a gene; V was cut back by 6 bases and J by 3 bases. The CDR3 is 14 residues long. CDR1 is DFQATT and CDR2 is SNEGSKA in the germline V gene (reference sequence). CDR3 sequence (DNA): TGCAGTGCGCGGACAGGGGGCTCGGACTATGGCTACACCTTC. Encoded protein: CSARTGGSDYGYTF.

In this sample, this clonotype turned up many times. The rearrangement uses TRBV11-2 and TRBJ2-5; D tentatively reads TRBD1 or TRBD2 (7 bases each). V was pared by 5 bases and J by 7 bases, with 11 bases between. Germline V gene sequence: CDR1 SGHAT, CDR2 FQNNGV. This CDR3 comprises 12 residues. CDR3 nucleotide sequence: TGTGCCAGCAGCCAGGGGGGGAGGACCCAGTACTTC. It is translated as CASSQGGRTQYF.

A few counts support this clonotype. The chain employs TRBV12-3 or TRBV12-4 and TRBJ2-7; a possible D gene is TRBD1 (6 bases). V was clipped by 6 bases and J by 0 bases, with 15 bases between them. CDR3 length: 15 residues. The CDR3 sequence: CASSRRGSTSYEQYF. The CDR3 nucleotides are TGTGCCAGCAGCCGCAGGGGCAGTACCTCCTACGAGCAGTACTTC.

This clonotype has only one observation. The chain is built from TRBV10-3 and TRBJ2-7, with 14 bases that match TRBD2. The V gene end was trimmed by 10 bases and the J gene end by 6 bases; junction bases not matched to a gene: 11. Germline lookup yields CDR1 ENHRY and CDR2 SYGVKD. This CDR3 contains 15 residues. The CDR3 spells CASRRLAGGPSEQYF. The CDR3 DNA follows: TGTGCCAGCAGGCGACTAGCGGGAGGGCCCTCCGAGCAGTACTTC.

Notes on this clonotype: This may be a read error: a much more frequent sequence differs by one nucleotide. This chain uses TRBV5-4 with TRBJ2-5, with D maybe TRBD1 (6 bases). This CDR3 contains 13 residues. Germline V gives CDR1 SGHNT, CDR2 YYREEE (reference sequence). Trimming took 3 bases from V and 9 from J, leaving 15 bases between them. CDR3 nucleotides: TGTGCCAGCAGCTCGGACAGCATCGAGGCCCAGTACTTC. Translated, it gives CASSSDSIEAQYF. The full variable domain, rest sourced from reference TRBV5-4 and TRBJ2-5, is ETGVTQSPTHLIKTRGQQVTLRCSSQSGHNTVSWYQQALGQGPQFIFQYYREEENGRGNFPPRFSGLQFPNYSSELNVNALELDDSALYLCASSSDSIEAQYFGPGTRLLVL.

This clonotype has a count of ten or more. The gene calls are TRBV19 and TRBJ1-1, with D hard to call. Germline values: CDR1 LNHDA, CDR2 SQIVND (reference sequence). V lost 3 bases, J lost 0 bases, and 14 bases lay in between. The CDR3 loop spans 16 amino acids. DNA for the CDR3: TGTGCCAGTAGTATTGTGGCAGTACCCATGAACACTGAAGCTTTCTTT. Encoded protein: CASSIVAVPMNTEAFF.

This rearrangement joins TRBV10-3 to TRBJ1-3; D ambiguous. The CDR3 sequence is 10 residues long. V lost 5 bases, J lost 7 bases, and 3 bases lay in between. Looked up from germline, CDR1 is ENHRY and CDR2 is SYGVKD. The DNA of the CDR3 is TGTGCCATCAGTACGAACACCATATATTTT. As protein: CAISTNTIYF.

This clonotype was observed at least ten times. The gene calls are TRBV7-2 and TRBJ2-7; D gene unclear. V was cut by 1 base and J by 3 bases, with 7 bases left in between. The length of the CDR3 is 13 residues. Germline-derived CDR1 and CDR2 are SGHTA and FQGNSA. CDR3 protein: CASSLELIYEQYF. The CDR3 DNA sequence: TGTGCCAGCAGCTTAGAACTGATCTACGAGCAGTACTTC. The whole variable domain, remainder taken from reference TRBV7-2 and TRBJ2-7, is GAGVSQSPSNKVTEKGKDVELRCDPISGHTALYWYRQSLGQGLEFLIYFQGNSAPDKSGLPSDRFSAERTGGSVSTLTIQRTQQEDSAVYLCASSLELIYEQYFGPGTRLTVT.

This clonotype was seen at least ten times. The CDR3 DNA sequence: TGCGCCAGCAGCCAAGGGGACGGACTGTTTTTT. This codes for CASSQGDGLFF. This sequence joins TRBV4-1 and TRBJ1-4, with D possibly TRBD1 on 5 matching bases. The CDR3 is 11 residues long. Looked up from germline, CDR1 is MGHRA and CDR2 is YSYEKL. V was trimmed by 1 base and J by 13 bases, leaving 7 bases between them.